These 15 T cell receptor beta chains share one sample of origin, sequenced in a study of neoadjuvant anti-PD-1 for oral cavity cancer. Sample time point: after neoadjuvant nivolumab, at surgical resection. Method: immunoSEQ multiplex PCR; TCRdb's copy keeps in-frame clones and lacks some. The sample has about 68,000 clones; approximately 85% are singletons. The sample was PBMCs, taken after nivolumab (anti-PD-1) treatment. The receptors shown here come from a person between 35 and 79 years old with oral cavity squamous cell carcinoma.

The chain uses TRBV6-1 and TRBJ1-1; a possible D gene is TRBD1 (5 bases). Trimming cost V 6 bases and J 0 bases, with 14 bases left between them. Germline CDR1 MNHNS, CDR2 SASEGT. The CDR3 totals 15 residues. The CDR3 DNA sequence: TGTGCCAGCAGCTCCGAGGGGTCCCTGAACACTGAAGCTTTCTTT. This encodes CASSSEGSLNTEAFF.

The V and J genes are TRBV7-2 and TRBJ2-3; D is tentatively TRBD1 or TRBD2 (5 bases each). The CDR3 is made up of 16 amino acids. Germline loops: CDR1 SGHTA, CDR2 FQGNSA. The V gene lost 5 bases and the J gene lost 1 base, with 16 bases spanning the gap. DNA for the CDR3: TGTGCCAGCAGCCTTGGGACGTATTGGGGCACAGATACGCAGTATTTT. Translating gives CASSLGTYWGTDTQYF.

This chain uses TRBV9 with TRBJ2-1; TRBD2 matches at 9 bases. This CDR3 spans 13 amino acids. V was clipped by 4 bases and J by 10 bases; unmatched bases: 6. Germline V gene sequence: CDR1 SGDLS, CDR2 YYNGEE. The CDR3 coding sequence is TGTGCCAGCAGCTACGGACTAGCGAACGAGCAGTTCTTC. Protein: CASSYGLANEQFF.

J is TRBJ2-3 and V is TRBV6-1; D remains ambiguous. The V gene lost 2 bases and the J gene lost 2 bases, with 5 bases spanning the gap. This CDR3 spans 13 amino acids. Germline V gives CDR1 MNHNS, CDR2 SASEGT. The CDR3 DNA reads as TGTGCCAGCAGTGAACAACCCACAGATACGCAGTATTTT. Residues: CASSEQPTDTQYF.

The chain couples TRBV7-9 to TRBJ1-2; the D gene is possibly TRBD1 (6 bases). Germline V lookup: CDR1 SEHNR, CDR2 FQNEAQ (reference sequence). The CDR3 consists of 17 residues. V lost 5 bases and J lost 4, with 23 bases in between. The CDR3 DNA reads TGTGCCAGCAGCCCACCTGGCGAAGGGGGGTATAGCTATGGCTACACCTTC. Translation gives CASSPPGEGGYSYGYTF.

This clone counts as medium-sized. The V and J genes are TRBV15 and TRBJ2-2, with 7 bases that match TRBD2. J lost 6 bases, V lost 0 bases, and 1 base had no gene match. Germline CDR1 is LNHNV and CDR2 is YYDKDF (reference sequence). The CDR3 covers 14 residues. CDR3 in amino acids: CATSREAGAGELFF. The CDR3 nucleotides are TGTGCCACCAGCAGAGAGGCGGGAGCCGGGGAGCTGTTTTTT.

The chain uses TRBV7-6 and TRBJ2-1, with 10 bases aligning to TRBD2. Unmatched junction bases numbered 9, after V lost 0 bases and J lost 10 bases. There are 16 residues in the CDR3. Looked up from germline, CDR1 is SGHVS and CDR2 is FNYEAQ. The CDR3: CASSLASSGSGDEQFF. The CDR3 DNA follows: TGTGCCAGCAGCTTAGCGTCTAGCGGGAGCGGTGACGAGCAGTTCTTC.

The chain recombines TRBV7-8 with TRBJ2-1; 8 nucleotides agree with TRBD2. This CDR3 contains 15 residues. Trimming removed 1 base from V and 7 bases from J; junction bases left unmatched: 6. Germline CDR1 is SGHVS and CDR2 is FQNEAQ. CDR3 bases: TGTGCCAGCAGCTTAGTGCCGGGAGGGTTAAATGAGCAGTTCTTC. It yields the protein CASSLVPGGLNEQFF.

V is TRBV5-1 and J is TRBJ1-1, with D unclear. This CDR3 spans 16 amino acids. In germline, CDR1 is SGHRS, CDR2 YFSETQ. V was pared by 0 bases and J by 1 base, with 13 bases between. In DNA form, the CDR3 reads TGCGCCAGCAGCTTGGCAATTGGAGTGGGGAACACTGAAGCTTTCTTT. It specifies CASSLAIGVGNTEAFF.

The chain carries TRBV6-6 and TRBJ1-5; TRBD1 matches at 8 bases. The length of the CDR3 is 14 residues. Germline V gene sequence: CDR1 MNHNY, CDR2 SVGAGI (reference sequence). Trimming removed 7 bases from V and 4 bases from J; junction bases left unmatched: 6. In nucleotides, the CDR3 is TGTGCCAGCATTGACAGGGGCCATAATCAGCCCCAGCATTTT. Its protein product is CASIDRGHNQPQHF.

The CDR3 loop is CASSQGALETQYF. CDR3 DNA: TGTGCCAGCAGTCAGGGGGCATTGGAGACCCAGTACTTC. This chain joins TRBV2 and TRBJ2-5; the match to TRBD1 covers 8 bases. With 5 bases clipped from V and 5 bases from J, the junction kept 4 bases outside the gene matches. This CDR3 spans 13 amino acids. Germline V gene data show CDR1 as SNHLY and CDR2 as FYNNEI.

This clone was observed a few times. CDR3 nucleotides: TGTGCCAGCAGAGCCGGGACAGGACTACGGGGGACCTTC. Translation: CASRAGTGLRGTF. The rearrangement joins TRBV2 to TRBJ1-2, with 8 bases identical to TRBD1. The ends lost 6 bases at V and 14 bases at J; junction bases unmatched: 14. CDR1 and CDR2 (germline): SNHLY, FYNNEI. The CDR3 runs 13 residues.

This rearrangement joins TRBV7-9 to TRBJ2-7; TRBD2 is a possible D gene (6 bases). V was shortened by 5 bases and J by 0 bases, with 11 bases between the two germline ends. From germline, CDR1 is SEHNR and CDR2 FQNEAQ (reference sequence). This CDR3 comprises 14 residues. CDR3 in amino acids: CASSDRDFSYEQYF. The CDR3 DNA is TGTGCCAGCAGCGACCGGGACTTCTCCTACGAGCAGTACTTC.

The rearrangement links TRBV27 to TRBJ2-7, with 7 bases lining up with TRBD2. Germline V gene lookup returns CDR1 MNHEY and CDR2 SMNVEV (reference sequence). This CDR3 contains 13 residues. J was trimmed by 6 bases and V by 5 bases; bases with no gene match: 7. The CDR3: CASSPGGSLEQYF. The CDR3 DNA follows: TGTGCCAGCAGTCCGGGGGGAAGCCTCGAGCAGTACTTC.

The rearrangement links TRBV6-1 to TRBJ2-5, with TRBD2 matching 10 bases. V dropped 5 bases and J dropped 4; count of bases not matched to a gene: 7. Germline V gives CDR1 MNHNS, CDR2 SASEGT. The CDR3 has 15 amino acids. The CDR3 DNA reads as TGTGCCAGCAGTAGGATAGCGGGGGGAGGAGAGACCCAGTACTTC. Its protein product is CASSRIAGGGETQYF.